The T cell receptor (beta chain) described here comes from a study of blood T cell repertoires in COVID-19 (TCRdb year 2020). Concerning the study at large: Samples from collaborators originated in the United States, Italy and Spain and spanned both the acute and convalescent phases of COVID-19. The prospective study material was composed of cDNA or gDNA derived from T cells, B-cell-depleted T cells, or PBMCs. Subjects who had been exposed to COVID-19, were actively infected with it, or had recovered from it provided the deeply sampled blood TCRbeta repertoires that made up the dataset. The repertoires were released in a freely available public database intended as a resource for research on the immune response to SARS-CoV-2. Samples were obtained from the ongoing ImmuneRACE study (first 160 participants) and from about 1,300 subjects provided by 6 global collaborators. The sample metadata nearly always contained a de-identified subject ID, COVID-19 status, age in years and sex. HLA class I and class II types, where available, came from metadata supplied by the sample provider rather than from assay-based typing.

As for this clone: Its antigen specificity is not known. No much larger clone exists at a distance of one base, and base qualities are not known.

The immunoSEQ Assay, a bias-controlled multiplex PCR, was used to amplify TCRbeta CDR3 regions from genomic DNA. Per the original workflow: The number of nucleated cells in each sample was estimated from the amplification of reference gene primers within the assay. To quantify the absolute abundance of each unique TCRbeta CDR3 rearrangement, sequence reads were collapsed and filtered. For each sample, productive Simpson clonality was calculated by taking the square root of Simpson's diversity index across productive rearrangements. Sourced from immuneACCESS, this table was stored by TCRdb with only in-frame sequences that have V and J called. A share of the clones is absent; for the studies checked, an unresolved V gene accounts for under half, and the remainder has no known explanation. V and J calls and clone size are those listed in that table; D and trimming were worked out from the DNA. The table for this sample lists around 200,000 clones; around 84% of them were counted only once. The ten largest clones represent less than 3% of the sample.

Each collaborating institution followed its own protocols to collect whole blood in K2EDTA tubes. For TCRbeta analysis, collaborators shipped samples in one of three forms: frozen whole blood, isolated PBMCs, or DNA extracted from either of those sample types. Paper-wide results and their limitations: The amount of clinical and demographic metadata varied by source and participant and was provided uncurated.

The TCR originated in a man aged 35 to 55 with active or convalescent COVID-19. Material: peripheral blood.

CDR3 region: CATSRDLSATNEKLFF. The DNA is TGTGCCACCAGCAGAGATTTGAGTGCAACTAATGAAAAACTGTTTTTT. The chain is assembled from TRBV15 and TRBJ1-4, with no confidently assigned D gene. CDR1 LNHNV and CDR2 YYDKDF were looked up in the germline V gene (reference sequence). V was cut back by 0 bases and J by 0 bases, leaving a gap of 8 bases between them. Spanning cysteine to phenylalanine, the CDR3 consists of 16 amino acids. The retained sequence is limited to the CDR3, 48 bases, with the frame set at the first base.